What follows is one T cell receptor (beta chain) and its context. Its antigen is as yet unknown. CDR1 is SNHLY, CDR2 FYNNEI, per germline. There are 13 residues in the CDR3. The V end lost 3 bases, the J end lost 4 bases, and 10 bases lay between the germline ends. The data were taken from a study of cytomegalovirus exposure and HLA in healthy donors. For the study at large: A prior analysis found 117 million unique TCR beta sequences from 170 million or so T cells. Study results and caveats: TCR beta chain V- and J-gene trimming was linked, in a later analysis, to a missense variant in DCLRE1C. Most of the TCR beta V segments (in an earlier analysis) were productive either about 87% or about 30% of the time. Some V segments (TRBV6-2 and TRBV6-3 among them) were excluded as indistinguishable.

Vbeta (60) and Jbeta (13) primers were used in the PCR. Libraries were prepared by immunoSEQ multiplex PCR; TCRdb keeps only in-frame clonotypes and omits some of them. The sample contains roughly 120,000 clones, less than 85% of which appear only once. The source of this sequence is a woman aged 40 to 55 in good health and CMV-seropositive. Sequencing was done on a sample of PBMCs. The rearrangement joins TRBV2 to TRBJ2-7; a weak D match, TRBD1 (6 bases). The CDR3: CASSEDRRYEQYF. The CDR3 bases are TGTGCCAGCAGTGAGGACAGACGGTACGAGCAGTACTTC.